This TCR beta chain was found in a study of T cell responses to AZD1222 COVID-19 vaccine. Trimming cost V 5 bases and J 7 bases, with 8 bases left between them. The CDR3 extends over 11 amino acids. The data were produced by immunoSEQ multiplex PCR, yet TCRdb's version contains in-frame clones alone and is incomplete. The table records some 150,000 clones, about 87% of them present only once. The sample consisted of peripheral blood, taken on day 0 of AZD1222 vaccination. The sequence came from an adult in good health. The chain links TRBV12-3 or TRBV12-4 to TRBJ1-2; TRBD1 might be the D (6 bases). The DNA of the CDR3 is TGTGCCAGCAGTCCAGGGGTTGGCTACACCTTC. This sequence encodes CASSPGVGYTF.